A single sample gave rise to the 26 T cell receptor beta chains below, sequenced in a study of blood T cell repertoires in COVID-19. Profiling relied on immunoSEQ multiplex PCR, and the TCRdb table lists in-frame clones only, not all of them. The table shows 200,000 or so clones, with 60% to 85% occurring only once. Source material: peripheral blood. The receptors were sampled from a man aged 55 to 70 with active or convalescent COVID-19.

This clone was recorded once. The rearrangement uses TRBV6-5 and TRBJ2-1; 8 nucleotides agree with TRBD2. CDR1 is MNHEY, CDR2 SVGAGI, per germline. The CDR3 has 15 residues. V lost 2 bases, J lost 6 bases, and 6 bases stayed unmatched. CDR3 coding DNA: TGTGCCAGCAGTTACATCCGGACTAGCAGCAATGAGCAGTTCTTC. This codes for CASSYIRTSSNEQFF.

This clone was found once. The chain employs TRBV28 and TRBJ1-4; D ambiguous. V shed 2 bases and J shed 0 bases, with 10 bases lying between them. Looked up from germline, CDR1 is MDHEN and CDR2 is SYDVKM. The CDR3 extends over 16 amino acids. The chain's CDR3 is CASSLTPAATNEKLFF. CDR3 DNA sequence: TGTGCCAGCAGTTTAACCCCGGCGGCAACTAATGAAAAACTGTTTTTT.

V and J are TRBV29-1 and TRBJ2-2; D is unclear. Trimming cost V 2 bases and J 5 bases, with 3 bases left between them. Germline V gene data show CDR1 as SQVTM and CDR2 as ANQGSEA. The CDR3 consists of 11 residues. In DNA, the CDR3 is TGCAGCGTTGAACAGACCGGGGAGCTGTTTTTT. Protein: CSVEQTGELFF.

Only one count was recorded for this clone. The CDR3 DNA is TGCAGCGTTGCGATTCGACAGGATCAGCCCCAGCATTTT. This gives the protein CSVAIRQDQPQHF. The rearrangement joins TRBV29-1 to TRBJ1-5; possible D gene TRBD1, 6 bases. Trimming shortened V by 4 bases and J by 5 bases, and 12 bases separated the two germline ends. Germline assignment: CDR1 SQVTM and CDR2 ANQGSEA. This CDR3 spans 13 amino acids. Filled out from reference TRBV29-1 and TRBJ1-5, the complete variable domain reads SAVISQKPSRDICQRGTSLTIQCQVDSQVTMMFWYRQQPGQSLTLIATANQGSEATYESGFVIDKFPISRPNLTFSTLTVSNMSPEDSSIYLCSVAIRQDQPQHFGDGTRLSIL.

V and J are TRBV6-5 and TRBJ2-3, with a tentative D call TRBD2 (7 bases). With 6 bases removed from V and 5 bases from J, the gap between germline ends came to 18 bases. The V gene's germline CDR1 is MNHEY and CDR2 SVGAGI. The CDR3 sequence is 15 residues long. CDR3 amino acids: CASRGGPRKEDTQYF. In nucleotides, the CDR3 is TGTGCCAGCAGGGGGGGGCCTAGGAAGGAAGATACGCAGTATTTT.

The chain couples TRBV7-3 to TRBJ2-1, with TRBD2 as a possible D gene (6 bases). The germline V gene has CDR1 SGHTA and CDR2 FQGTGA. Trimming pared 5 bases from V and 7 bases from J, leaving 6 bases between. This CDR3 comprises 11 residues. CDR3 sequence (DNA): TGTGCCAGCAGCCGGGGGAATGAGCAGTTCTTC. Translating it yields CASSRGNEQFF.

The chain uses TRBV2 and TRBJ2-3; D not certain. The CDR3 extends over 13 amino acids. CDR1 is SNHLY, CDR2 FYNNEI, per germline. V lost 7 bases, J lost 1 base, and 9 bases lay in between. The CDR3 sequence: CASTPQRTDTQYF. The CDR3 coding sequence is TGTGCCAGCACTCCACAGCGCACAGATACGCAGTATTTT.

The chain carries TRBV28 and TRBJ2-7; D is possibly TRBD1 (6 bases). Germline CDR1 is MDHEN and CDR2 is SYDVKM. Trimming cost V 5 bases and J 1 base, with 15 bases left between them. This CDR3 comprises 15 residues. The CDR3 reads CASSGTNRESYEQYF. In DNA form, the CDR3 reads TGTGCCAGCAGTGGAACGAACAGGGAGTCCTACGAGCAGTACTTC.

The chain combines TRBV24-1 with TRBJ2-3; no clear D. CDR3 length equals 17 residues. Trimming left V 8 bases short and J 2 bases short, with 22 bases between. The V gene's germline CDR1 is KGHDR and CDR2 SFDVKD. The CDR3 protein is CATIFPSTLPITDTQYF. Written as DNA, the CDR3 is TGTGCCACCATTTTCCCCTCGACTCTACCCATCACAGATACGCAGTATTTT.

The V and J genes are TRBV4-3 and TRBJ1-6, with unresolved D. Germline V gives CDR1 LGHNA, CDR2 YSLEER. Trimming stripped 0 bases from V and 7 bases from J, with 10 bases between. This CDR3 comprises 15 residues. Here the CDR3 DNA reads TGCGCCAGCAGCCAAGAGGAGGGTACAAATTCACCCCTCCACTTT. Protein sequence: CASSQEEGTNSPLHF.

This clone has more than one count but fewer than ten. The chain joins TRBV6-2 or TRBV6-3 to TRBJ2-7; TRBD2 matches at 14 bases. The CDR3 runs 16 residues. Trimming removed 5 bases from V and 2 bases from J; junction bases left unmatched: 5. The germline V gene has CDR1 MNHEY and CDR2 SVGEGT. CDR3 sequence reads: CASSPQTSGRAYEQYF. The CDR3 DNA reads as TGTGCCAGCAGTCCCCAGACTAGCGGGAGGGCCTACGAGCAGTACTTC.

Points on this clone: The same CDR3 arises from other DNA sequences in this sample as well. J is TRBJ2-5 and V is TRBV12-5; 10 bases align to TRBD1. V gave up 6 bases and J gave up 2 bases; unmatched junction bases: 3. Germline CDR1 and CDR2: LGHNT and FRNRAP. CDR3 length equals 14 residues. CDR3 sequence (DNA): TGTGCTAGTGGACCGGGACAGGGGCAAGAGACCCAGTACTTC. It encodes CASGPGQGQETQYF. The whole variable domain, filled in from reference TRBV12-5 and TRBJ2-5, reads DARVTQTPRHKVTEMGQEVTMRCQPILGHNTVFWYRQTMMQGLELLAYFRNRAPLDDSGMPKDRFSAEMPDATLATLKIQPSEPRDSAVYFCASGPGQGQETQYFGPGTRLLVL.

The chain employs TRBV4-1 and TRBJ1-1; D might be TRBD1 (6 bases). The CDR3 contains 16 residues. CDR1 MGHRA and CDR2 YSYEKL come from the germline V gene. V was shortened by 4 bases and J by 4 bases, with 19 bases between the two germline ends. CDR3 in DNA: TGCGCCAGCAGCCCACGGACAGCGAGTCTCGGCACTGAAGCTTTCTTT. Translated, it gives CASSPRTASLGTEAFF.

The chain is built from TRBV18 and TRBJ2-2; TRBD2 is a possible D gene (6 bases). The CDR3 is made up of 13 amino acids. Germline V lookup: CDR1 KGHSH, CDR2 LQKENI. The germline V and J ends were trimmed by 5 bases and 6 bases, with 10 bases remaining between them. DNA of the CDR3: TGTGCCAGCTCAGGTTCTAGCGCCGGGGAGCTGTTTTTT. It is translated as CASSGSSAGELFF.

V is TRBV4-1 and J is TRBJ2-7, with TRBD1 as a possible D gene (6 bases). This CDR3 region has 16 residues. The V end was cut by 4 bases, the J end by 0 bases, with 16 bases between. From germline, CDR1 is MGHRA and CDR2 YSYEKL. The CDR3 sequence is CASSLAHPGDSYEQYF. DNA of the CDR3: TGCGCCAGCAGCCTCGCGCATCCAGGGGACTCCTACGAGCAGTACTTC.

This clone was seen a handful of times. This rearrangement joins TRBV30 to TRBJ1-3, with D perhaps matching TRBD1 (5 bases). The CDR3 runs 16 residues. Deletions cut 0 bases from V and 2 bases from J, with 14 bases between. Germline values: CDR1 GTSNPN, CDR2 SVGIG (reference sequence). The CDR3 is CAWSVWGRTPGNTIYF. CDR3 DNA sequence: TGTGCCTGGAGTGTCTGGGGCAGAACCCCTGGAAACACCATATATTTT.

In this sample, this clone turned up a few times. V usage is TRBV6-5 and J usage is TRBJ2-3, with TRBD1 matching over 12 bases. Germline V gene lookup returns CDR1 MNHEY and CDR2 SVGAGI. This CDR3 is built from 16 residues. The J segment lost 5 bases and the V segment lost 4 bases, leaving 7 bases of the junction unmatched. Written as DNA, the CDR3 is TGTGCCAGCAGTTTAACCGGGACAGGGGGCATAGATACGCAGTATTTT. The encoded protein is CASSLTGTGGIDTQYF.

This clone has a handful of counts. Other DNA sequences in the sample encode the same CDR3. For the CDR3, the DNA is TGTGCCATCAGGGGAGACAGGGGAGAGACCCAGTACTTC. Its translation is CAIRGDRGETQYF. V gene TRBV10-3 combines with J gene TRBJ2-5, with TRBD1 matching 8 bases. This CDR3 is 13 amino acids long. CDR1 ENHRY and CDR2 SYGVKD come from the germline V gene. V lost 6 bases, J lost 4 bases, and 4 bases stayed unmatched.

This sequence joins TRBV3-1 (or the pseudogene TRBV3-2) and TRBJ2-2; tentatively, D is TRBD2 (5 bases). Trimming took 3 bases from V and 1 from J, leaving 12 bases between them. In germline, CDR1 is LGHDT, CDR2 YNNKEL (reference sequence). This CDR3 contains 16 residues. The CDR3 DNA reads TGTGCCAGCAGCCATTCCGGAAGCGGGAACACCGGGGAGCTGTTTTTT. This encodes CASSHSGSGNTGELFF.

This chain links TRBV28 with TRBJ2-5; 7 nucleotides agree with TRBD1. Germline V lookup: CDR1 MDHEN, CDR2 SYDVKM. This CDR3 has 13 amino acids. With 4 bases clipped from V and 2 bases from J, the junction kept 1 base outside the gene matches. The CDR3 DNA is TGTGCCAGCAGTTCGACAGGGCAAGAGACCCAGTACTTC. This translates into CASSSTGQETQYF.

The V and J genes are TRBV7-2 and TRBJ2-7, with 13 bases fitting TRBD2. The CDR3 is made up of 17 amino acids. Germline loops: CDR1 SGHTA, CDR2 FQGNSA. Unmatched junction bases numbered 9, after V lost 4 bases and J lost 3 bases. CDR3 DNA sequence: TGTGCCAGCAGCTCGATCCCGACTAGCGGGAGGCTCTACGAGCAGTACTTC. Amino acids: CASSSIPTSGRLYEQYF.

The gene calls are TRBV20-1 and TRBJ1-1; no definite D call. V was trimmed by 6 bases and J by 1 base, leaving 6 bases between them. The germline CDR1 and CDR2 sequences are DFQATT and SNEGSKA (reference sequence). CDR3 length equals 11 residues. DNA of the CDR3: TGCAGTGCGCTGAGGAACACTGAAGCTTTCTTT. Protein product: CSALRNTEAFF.

This chain links TRBV19 with TRBJ2-5; possible D gene TRBD1, 5 bases. Trimming stripped 2 bases from V and 2 bases from J, with 6 bases between. The CDR3 consists of 13 residues. Germline lookup yields CDR1 LNHDA and CDR2 SQIVND (reference sequence). CDR3 in amino acids: CASSIRQQETQYF. CDR3 nucleotide sequence: TGTGCCAGTAGTATACGACAGCAAGAGACCCAGTACTTC.

This chain connects TRBV18 to TRBJ2-6; 8 bases align to TRBD1. The CDR3 consists of 16 residues. Germline CDR1 is KGHSH and CDR2 is LQKENI. V was pared by 3 bases and J by 3 bases, with 4 bases of the junction left unmatched. CDR3 loop: CASSPQGARGANVLTF. CDR3 bases: TGTGCCAGCTCACCCCAGGGGGCGCGTGGGGCCAACGTCCTGACTTTC.

The rearrangement uses TRBV4-1 and TRBJ2-7, with TRBD2 as a possible D gene (6 bases). The V end was cut by 1 base, the J end by 0 bases, with 10 bases between. Per the germline V gene, CDR1 is MGHRA and CDR2 is YSYEKL. The CDR3 runs to 15 residues. As DNA, the CDR3 is TGCGCCAGCAGCCAAGGTCATAGCGGCTCCTACGAGCAGTACTTC. Its protein product is CASSQGHSGSYEQYF.

V usage is TRBV5-6 and J usage is TRBJ2-5, with 7 bases fitting TRBD1. Trimming removed 1 base from V and 1 base from J; junction bases left unmatched: 4. The CDR3 consists of 15 residues. In germline, CDR1 is SGHDT, CDR2 YYEEEE. CDR3 region: CASSLTGASQETQYF. The CDR3 nucleotides are TGTGCCAGCAGCTTGACAGGGGCCTCCCAAGAGACCCAGTACTTC.